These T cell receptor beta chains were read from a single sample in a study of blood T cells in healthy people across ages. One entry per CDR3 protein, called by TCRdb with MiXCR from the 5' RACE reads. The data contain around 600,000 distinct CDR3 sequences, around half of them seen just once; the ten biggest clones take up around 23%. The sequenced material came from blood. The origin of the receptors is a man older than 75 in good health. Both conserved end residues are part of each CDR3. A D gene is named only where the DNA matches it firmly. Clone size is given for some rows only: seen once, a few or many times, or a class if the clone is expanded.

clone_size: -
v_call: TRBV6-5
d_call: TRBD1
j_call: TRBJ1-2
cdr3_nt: TGTGCCAGCAGATCTCTCCAGGGGGGGCTCGGCTATGGCTACACCTTC
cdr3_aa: CASRSLQGGLGYGYTF

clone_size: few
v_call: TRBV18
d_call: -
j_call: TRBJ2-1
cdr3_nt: TGTGCCAGCTCATTCCAGGGGGAGCAGTTCTTC
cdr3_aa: CASSFQGEQFF

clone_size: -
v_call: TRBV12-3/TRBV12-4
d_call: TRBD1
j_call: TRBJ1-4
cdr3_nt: TGTGCCAGCAGTCCCAGGACAGGGGGCCGAGAAAAACTGTTTTTT
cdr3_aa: CASSPRTGGREKLFF

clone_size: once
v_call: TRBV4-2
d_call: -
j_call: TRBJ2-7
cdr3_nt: TGTGCCAGCAGCCAAGGCAACGCGGGCTCGTACGAGCAGTACTTC
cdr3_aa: CASSQGNAGSYEQYF

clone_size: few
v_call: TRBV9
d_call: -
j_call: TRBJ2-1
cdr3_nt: TGTGCCAGCAGCCCCCACACCGGGATCCCCCCTAGGGAGCAGTTCTTC
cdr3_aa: CASSPHTGIPPREQFF

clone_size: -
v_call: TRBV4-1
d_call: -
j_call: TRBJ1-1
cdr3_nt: TGCGCCAGCAGCCAAGTCAAAGCATGGGGCACTGAAGCTTTCTTT
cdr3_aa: CASSQVKAWGTEAFF

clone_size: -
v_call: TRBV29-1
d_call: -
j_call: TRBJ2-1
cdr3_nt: TGCAGCGTTGACAGGACCAATGAGCAGTTCTTC
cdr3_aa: CSVDRTNEQFF

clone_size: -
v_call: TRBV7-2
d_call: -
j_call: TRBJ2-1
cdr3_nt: TGTGCCAGCAGGCCGACAGGCAGCACGCATGAGCAGTTCTTC
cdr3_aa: CASRPTGSTHEQFF

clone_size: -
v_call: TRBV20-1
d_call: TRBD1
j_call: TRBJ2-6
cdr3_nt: TGCAGTGCTAGAGGACAGGGATACTCTGGGGCCAACGTCCTGACTTTC
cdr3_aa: CSARGQGYSGANVLTF

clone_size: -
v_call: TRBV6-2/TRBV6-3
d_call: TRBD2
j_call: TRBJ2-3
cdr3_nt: TGTGCCAGCCTGGGACTAGCGGGACTCACAGATACGCAGTATTTT
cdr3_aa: CASLGLAGLTDTQYF

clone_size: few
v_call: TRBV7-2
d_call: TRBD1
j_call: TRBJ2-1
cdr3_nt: TGTGCCAGCAGCCGGGCCGGGACAGGGAGCAATAATGAGCAGTTCTTC
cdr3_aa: CASSRAGTGSNNEQFF

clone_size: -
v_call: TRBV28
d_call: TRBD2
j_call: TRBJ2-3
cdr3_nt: TGTGCCAGCAGTACCTGGACTAGCGGGAGCGACACAGATACGCAGTATTTT
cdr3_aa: CASSTWTSGSDTDTQYF

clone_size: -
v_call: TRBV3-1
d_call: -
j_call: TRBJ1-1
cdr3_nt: TGTGCCAGCAGCGGGGGCCAGACGAGCATGAACACTGAAGCTTTCTTT
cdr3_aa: CASSGGQTSMNTEAFF

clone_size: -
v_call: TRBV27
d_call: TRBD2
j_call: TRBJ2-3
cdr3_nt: TGTGCCAGCAGTCAACGCTTCGCGGGAGGTGTGAGCACAGATACGCAGTATTTT
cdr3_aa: CASSQRFAGGVSTDTQYF

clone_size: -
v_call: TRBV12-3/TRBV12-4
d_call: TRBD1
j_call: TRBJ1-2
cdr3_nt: TGTGCCAGCAGTTTCATTAATCAGGGGGCCGCCTATGGCTACACCTTC
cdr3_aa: CASSFINQGAAYGYTF

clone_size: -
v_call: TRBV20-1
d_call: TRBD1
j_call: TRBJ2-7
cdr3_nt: TGCAGTGCTAGTGGACAGGGGGCCACTTACGAGCAGTACTTC
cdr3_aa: CSASGQGATYEQYF

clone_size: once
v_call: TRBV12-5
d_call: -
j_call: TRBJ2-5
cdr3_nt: TGTGCTAGTGGTTTGGCACCCGACGTTAAGACCCAGTACTTC
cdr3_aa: CASGLAPDVKTQYF

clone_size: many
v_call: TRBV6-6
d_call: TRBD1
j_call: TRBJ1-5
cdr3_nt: TGTGCCAGCAGCATCCTCGACAGGGGGCGAGGTGTCCAGCATTTT
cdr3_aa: CASSILDRGRGVQHF

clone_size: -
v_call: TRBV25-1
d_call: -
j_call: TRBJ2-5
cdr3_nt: TGTGCCAGCAAGGGGCGTACTGGAGACTACCGGCAAGAGACCCAGTACTTC
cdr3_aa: CASKGRTGDYRQETQYF

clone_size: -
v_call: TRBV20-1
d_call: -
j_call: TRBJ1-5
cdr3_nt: TGCAGTGCCGTACCGACAGCCACCCCCGGGGTGCCCCAGCATTTT
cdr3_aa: CSAVPTATPGVPQHF

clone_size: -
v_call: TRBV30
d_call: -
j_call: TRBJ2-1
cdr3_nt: TGTGCCTGGAAGTGGAGTTCGTACAATGAGCAGTTCTTC
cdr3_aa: CAWKWSSYNEQFF

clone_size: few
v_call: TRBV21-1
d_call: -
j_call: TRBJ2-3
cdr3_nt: TGTGCCAGCAGCACCCTAGGACAGGGGGATTCCACAGATACGCAGTATTTT
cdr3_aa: CASSTLGQGDSTDTQYF

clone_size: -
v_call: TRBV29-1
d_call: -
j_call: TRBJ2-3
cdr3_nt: TGCAGCGTTGAAGGACGGGGGGCTGTTACAGATACGCAGTATTTT
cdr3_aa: CSVEGRGAVTDTQYF

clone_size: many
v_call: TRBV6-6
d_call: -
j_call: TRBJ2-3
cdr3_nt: TGTGCCAGCAGTTACGGACAGATCACAGATACGCAGTATTTT
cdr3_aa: CASSYGQITDTQYF

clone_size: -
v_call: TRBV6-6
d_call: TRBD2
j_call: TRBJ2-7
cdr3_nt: TGTGCCAGCAGCCAGCGGGGGGCGCCCAGCAATGAGCAGTACTTC
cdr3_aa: CASSQRGAPSNEQYF

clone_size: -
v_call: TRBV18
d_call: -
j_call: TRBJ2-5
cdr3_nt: TGTGCCAGCTACGACAGCCAAGAGACCCAGTACTTC
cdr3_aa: CASYDSQETQYF

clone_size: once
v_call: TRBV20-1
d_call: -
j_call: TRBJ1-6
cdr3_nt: TGCAGTGCTAAAAGCCAGGTCAATTCACCCCTCCACTTT
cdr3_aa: CSAKSQVNSPLHF

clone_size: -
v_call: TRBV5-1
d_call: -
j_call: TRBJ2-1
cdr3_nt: TGCGCCAGCAGCCGGGACTTTAATGAGCAGTTCTTC
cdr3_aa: CASSRDFNEQFF

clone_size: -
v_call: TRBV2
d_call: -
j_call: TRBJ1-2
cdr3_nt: TGTGCCAGCAGTGGAGGACGGGCCGGCTACACCTTC
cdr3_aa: CASSGGRAGYTF

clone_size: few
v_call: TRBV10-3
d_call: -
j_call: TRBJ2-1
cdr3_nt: TGTGCCATCAGTGACAGCCGAGACAATGAGCAGTTCTTC
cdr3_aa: CAISDSRDNEQFF